This TCR beta chain was retrieved from a study of T cell repertoires in cytomegalovirus infection. In the study overall: Public TCR beta signatures marked donors with CMV infection and the matching HLA. Study-wide findings and caveats: In two of eight donors, the top clonotype was HLA-C-restricted CMV-specific. Cumulative public TCR beta family frequency identified carriers of CMV plus the relevant HLA.

There are many counts of this clonotype. Its antigen is unidentified. V was shortened by 1 base and J by 9 bases, with 15 bases between the two germline ends. This CDR3 comprises 14 residues. Germline lookup yields CDR1 SGHAT and CDR2 FQNNGV. TCRdb recomputed calls from the reads with MiXCR, one row per CDR3 protein. This sample carries 350,000 to 450,000 distinct CDR3 sequences, around 18% of them seen once, and the ten largest clones take roughly 9%. The chain is built from TRBV11-2 and TRBJ2-5; tentative D call: TRBD1 (6 bases). The sample consisted of PBMCs. This receptor was identified in a human donor in good health (CMV status not recorded). Some clones in this sample may be carry-over from other donors' samples. For the CDR3, the DNA is TGTGCCAGCAGCTTAGTGTCATCCTCAGGGGCCCAGTACTTC. Its translation: CASSLVSSSGAQYF.